The 18 T cell receptor beta chains in this list originate from one sample, sequenced in a study of relationships among human T cell subsets. TCR alpha and beta CDR3s were amplified from mRNA by semiquantitative ARM-PCR. In ARM-PCR, communal superprimers followed tagged nested gene-specific primers for exponential amplification. From the multiplex PCR reads, TCRdb called clonotypes with MiXCR, one entry per CDR3 protein. The data hold roughly 2,400 distinct CDR3 sequences, with about two fifths observed a single time. Sequencing was performed on activated T cells sorted from blood. Noted subset: CD45RA-RO-CD69+ activated T cells. The receptors shown here come from a man aged 35 to 55 in good health.

Details on this clonotype: A much larger clone lies one base from this, so it may be a read error. This rearrangement joins TRBV10-3 to TRBJ2-7; D may match TRBD1 or TRBD2 (6 bases each). CDR1 is ENHRY, CDR2 SYGVKD, per germline. There are 13 residues in the CDR3. The DNA for the CDR3 is TGTGCCACACGACAGGAGGGCCCCTACGAGCGGTACTTC. Translating it yields CATRQEGPYERYF.

By share of the sample, this clonotype is medium-sized. The chain has TRBV20-1 and TRBJ2-7; the D gene is possibly TRBD2 (5 bases). In germline, CDR1 is DFQATT, CDR2 SNEGSKA (reference sequence). CDR3 size: 14 residues. Trimming left V 2 bases short and J 6 bases short, with 17 bases between. The CDR3 DNA reads as TGCAGTGCTAGAATGGAGGCAGCGGCAAGCGAGCAGTACTTC. Protein sequence: CSARMEAAASEQYF.

Of note for this clonotype: A much larger clone differs by one base, so this may be a read error. The chain has TRBV11-2 and TRBJ2-7; D ambiguous. The CDR3 runs to 12 residues. Germline CDR1 is SGHAT and CDR2 is FQNNGV. V lost 4 bases and J lost 5, with 9 bases in between. CDR3 region: CASSSPEDEQYF. The CDR3 nucleotides read TGTGCCAGCAGCTCCCCGGAAGACGAGCAGTACTTC.

The sample holds a few counts of this clonotype. V gene TRBV5-1 combines with J gene TRBJ2-3; the D gene is possibly TRBD2 (5 bases). Deletions cut 2 bases from V and 4 bases from J, with 14 bases between. There are 15 residues in the CDR3. Germline V gene sequence: CDR1 SGHRS, CDR2 YFSETQ. The CDR3 is CASSFGPPAADTQYF. CDR3 coding DNA: TGCGCCAGCAGCTTTGGTCCGCCAGCGGCAGATACGCAGTATTTT.

The table lists this clonotype with a few counts. This chain uses TRBV11-2 with TRBJ1-3; maybe TRBD1 (5 bases). Germline V gene data show CDR1 as SGHAT and CDR2 as FQNNGV. This CDR3 has 14 amino acids. V was clipped by 1 base and J by 7 bases, with 11 bases between them. The DNA for the CDR3 is TGTGCCAGCAGCTTAGTCGGACATTCGAACACCATATATTTT. It translates to CASSLVGHSNTIYF.

This clonotype was observed a single time. V and J are TRBV29-1 and TRBJ2-5; 7 bases match TRBD2. The CDR3 totals 15 residues. Germline V gene sequence: CDR1 SQVTM, CDR2 ANQGSEA. The CDR3 DNA is TGCAGTTCGACGCAGCGGGGAAGACTTCAAGAGACCCAGTACTTC. Its translation is CSSTQRGRLQETQYF.

The J gene is TRBJ2-7, the V gene TRBV10-3; D is unresolved. CDR3 size: 13 residues. Trimming shortened V by 6 bases and J by 0 bases, and 9 bases separated the two germline ends. Germline CDR1 and CDR2: ENHRY and SYGVKD. The CDR3 DNA reads as TGTGCCATCAGAGGTCCTAGCTCCTACGAGCAGTACTTC. Encoded protein: CAIRGPSSYEQYF.

The chain is built from TRBV11-2 and TRBJ2-2; D not resolved. Germline CDR1 is SGHAT and CDR2 is FQNNGV. The CDR3 has 11 residues. Trimming left V 6 bases short and J 3 bases short, with 2 bases between. CDR3 DNA sequence: TGTGCCAGCAGTTACACCGGGGAGCTGTTTTTT. It is translated as CASSYTGELFF.

The genes are TRBV7-9 and TRBJ2-1; 14 bases map to TRBD2. J lost 7 bases, V lost 5 bases, and 4 bases had no gene match. The CDR3 runs to 15 residues. Germline CDR1 is SEHNR and CDR2 is FQNEAQ (reference sequence). CDR3 DNA sequence: TGTGCCAGCAGCCCGGGACTAGCGGGGGTGAATGAGCAGTTCTTC. This gives the protein CASSPGLAGVNEQFF.

This clonotype is termed medium-sized. This chain joins TRBV7-9 and TRBJ1-2; D ambiguous. V dropped 5 bases and J dropped 4 bases, with 17 bases sitting between them. The CDR3 contains 15 residues. Germline CDR1 and CDR2: SEHNR and FQNEAQ (reference sequence). CDR3 in DNA: TGTGCCAGCAGCCCAGGTCAGGCGGACTCCTATGGCTACACCTTC. This sequence encodes CASSPGQADSYGYTF.

This clonotype qualifies as medium-sized (0.01 to 0.1%). This rearrangement joins TRBV11-1 to TRBJ2-7; a weak D match, TRBD2 (5 bases). Trimming took 6 bases from V and 3 from J, leaving 12 bases between them. The CDR3 has 13 amino acids. CDR1 SGHAT and CDR2 FQDESV come from the germline V gene (reference sequence). In DNA, the CDR3 is TGTGCCAGCAGGCGTCTAGCAGACTACGAGCAGTACTTC. As protein: CASRRLADYEQYF. The full variable domain, rest sourced from reference TRBV11-1 and TRBJ2-7, is EAEVAQSPRYKITEKSQAVAFWCDPISGHATLYWYRQILGQGPELLVQFQDESVVDDSQLPKDRFSAERLKGVDSTLKIQPAELGDSAMYLCASRRLADYEQYFGPGTRLTVT.

The V call is TRBV11-1, the J call TRBJ2-7; the D call may be TRBD1 or TRBD2 (5 bases each). The CDR3 is made up of 13 amino acids. The germline V gene encodes CDR1 SGHAT and CDR2 FQDESV (reference sequence). V gave up 8 bases and J gave up 4 bases, with 15 bases separating them. The CDR3 bases are TGTGCCAGCGGGGGACCCATCCGGTACGAGCAGTACTTC. It codes for CASGGPIRYEQYF.

This clonotype came up a few times. The V gene is TRBV2, the J gene TRBJ2-2; D not resolved. The CDR3 has 17 amino acids. The germline CDR1 and CDR2 sequences are SNHLY and FYNNEI. Trimming cost V 4 bases and J 3 bases, with 18 bases left between them. This CDR3 is CASSGVPGTVYTGELFF. The CDR3 DNA sequence: TGTGCCAGCAGTGGCGTCCCCGGAACAGTTTACACCGGGGAGCTGTTTTTT.

Written as DNA, the CDR3 is TGTGCCAGCAGTTCGGGGACGAGCGGGGAGACCCAGTACTTC. Translation: CASSSGTSGETQYF. V gene TRBV12-3 or TRBV12-4 combines with J gene TRBJ2-5, with a possible D match to TRBD2 (6 bases). This CDR3 has 14 residues. V dropped 4 bases and J dropped 5 bases, with 14 bases sitting between them.

CDR3 in amino acids: CASSPPETREQFF. The CDR3 DNA reads TGTGCCAGCAGTCCCCCAGAGACTAGGGAGCAGTTCTTC. J is TRBJ2-1 and V is TRBV6-5, with D possibly being TRBD2 (6 bases). V lost 5 bases and J 10 bases, leaving 15 bases between the germline ends. CDR1 and CDR2 (germline): MNHEY, SVGAGI. The CDR3 sequence is 13 residues long.

This clonotype was observed a few times. V is TRBV5-1 and J is TRBJ1-2; 11 bases map to TRBD1. CDR3 length: 14 amino acids. Losses at the gene ends were 7 bases for V and 6 bases for J; bases not matched to a gene: 8. Germline V gene sequence: CDR1 SGHRS, CDR2 YFSETQ. CDR3 loop: CASSTWTGGNGYTF. For the CDR3, the DNA is TGCGCCAGCTCGACCTGGACAGGGGGCAATGGCTACACCTTC.

The J gene is TRBJ2-1, the V gene TRBV29-1; D is perhaps TRBD2 (6 bases). From germline, CDR1 is SQVTM and CDR2 ANQGSEA. V was clipped by 3 bases and J by 7 bases, with 7 bases between them. The CDR3 has 11 amino acids. CDR3 DNA: TGCAGCGTTGACCGGGGGAATGAGCAGTTCTTC. It translates to CSVDRGNEQFF.

Concerning this clonotype itself: With a much larger clone just one base away, this may be a read error. The chain carries TRBV5-1 and TRBJ2-1, with 9 bases identical to TRBD1. Germline CDR1 reads SGHRS; CDR2 reads YFSETQ. The CDR3 covers 13 residues. This CDR3 is CASIGQGYNEQLF. CDR3 DNA: TGCGCCAGCATCGGACAGGGGTACAATGAGCAGCTCTTC.